The T cell receptor beta chain under discussion was sequenced for a study of sequential checkpoint blockade in melanoma. About the research overall: Randomization was 1:1 between first-line nivolumab→ipilimumab and ipilimumab→nivolumab. After both sequences, patients received maintenance nivolumab.

As for treatment: randomized to nivolumab then ipilimumab (arm A) or the reverse (arm B). No patient had prior DNA-damaging chemotherapy. From thawed PBMCs, live CD3+CD8+ cells negative for CD19 and CD56 were sorted. TCRdb's table, derived via immunoSEQ multiplex PCR, lists solely in-frame clones and lacks some. The repertoire consists of approximately 28,000 clones, with under 85% occurring once and the leading ten covering around a sixth. The germline CDR1 and CDR2 sequences are SGHAT and FQNNGV. The junction had 8 bases not matched to a gene; V was cut back by 3 bases and J by 10 bases. CDR3 size: 15 residues.

The chain has TRBV11-2 and TRBJ2-1; 11 nucleotides agree with TRBD2. Source: CD8+ T cells sorted from blood (inferred from file names), taken from a patient given nivolumab and ipilimumab in sequence. This sequence originates from a human donor with melanoma. CDR3 bases: TGTGCCAGCAGCTTCTTAGCGGGGGGGGCGGAGGAGCAGTTCTTC. It translates to CASSFLAGGAEEQFF.